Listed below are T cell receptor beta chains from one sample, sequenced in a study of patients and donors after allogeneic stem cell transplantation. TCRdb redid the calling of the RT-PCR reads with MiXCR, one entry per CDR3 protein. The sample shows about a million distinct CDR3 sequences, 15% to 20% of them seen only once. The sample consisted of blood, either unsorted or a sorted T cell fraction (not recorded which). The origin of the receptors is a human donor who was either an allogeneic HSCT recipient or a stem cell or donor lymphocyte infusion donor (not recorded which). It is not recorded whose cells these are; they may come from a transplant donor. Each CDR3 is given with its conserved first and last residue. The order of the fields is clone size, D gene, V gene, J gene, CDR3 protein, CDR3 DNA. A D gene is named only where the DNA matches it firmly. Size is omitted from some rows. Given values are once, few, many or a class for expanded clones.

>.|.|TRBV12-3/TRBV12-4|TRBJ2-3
CASSLPGATSTDTQYF
TGTGCCAGCAGTTTACCCGGGGCCACTAGCACAGATACGCAGTATTTT
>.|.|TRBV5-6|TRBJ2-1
CASSLGGIPQFF
TGTGCCAGCAGCTTAGGCGGGATTCCTCAGTTCTTC
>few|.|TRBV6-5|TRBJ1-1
CASSYSDSGGAEAFF
TGTGCCAGCAGTTACTCGGACAGCGGGGGGGCTGAAGCTTTCTTT
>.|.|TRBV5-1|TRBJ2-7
CASSLDPGGLEQYF
TGCGCCAGCAGTTTGGACCCCGGGGGTCTCGAGCAGTACTTC
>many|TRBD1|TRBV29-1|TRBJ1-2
CSVYDRVGGYTF
TGCAGCGTTTACGACAGGGTGGGTGGCTACACCTTC
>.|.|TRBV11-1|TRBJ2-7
CASSWGEAPSYEQYF
TGTGCCAGCAGCTGGGGTGAGGCCCCCTCCTACGAGCAGTACTTC
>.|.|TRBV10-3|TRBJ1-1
CAIRGATEAFF
TGTGCCATCAGGGGGGCGACTGAAGCTTTCTTT
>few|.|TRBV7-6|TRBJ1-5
CASSLGAGSGSNQPQHF
TGTGCCAGCAGCTTAGGGGCAGGGTCGGGAAGCAATCAGCCCCAGCATTTT
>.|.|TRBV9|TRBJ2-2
CASRGVSGELFF
TGTGCCAGCAGGGGGGTATCCGGGGAGCTGTTTTTT
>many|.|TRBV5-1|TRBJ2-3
CASSLDRGTDTQYF
TGTGCCAGCAGCTTAGATAGGGGCACAGATACGCAGTATTTT
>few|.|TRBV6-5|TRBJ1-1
CASSYSTAQNTEAFF
TGTGCCAGCAGTTACTCGACCGCTCAGAACACTGAAGCTTTCTTT
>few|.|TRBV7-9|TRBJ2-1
CASSRLQGFYNEQFF
TGTGCCAGCAGCAGACTACAGGGTTTCTACAATGAGCAGTTCTTC
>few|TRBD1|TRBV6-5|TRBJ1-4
CASSYTQGATNEKLFF
TGTGCCAGCAGTTACACTCAGGGGGCAACTAATGAAAAACTGTTTTTT
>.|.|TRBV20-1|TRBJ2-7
CSAREWGKESSYEQYF
TGCAGTGCTAGAGAATGGGGTAAGGAGTCCTCCTACGAGCAGTACTTC
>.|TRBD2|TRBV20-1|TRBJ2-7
CSARGPRTSGGLRYEQYF
TGCAGTGCTAGAGGACCCCGGACTAGCGGGGGACTTCGCTACGAGCAGTACTTC
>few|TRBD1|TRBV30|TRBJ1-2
CAWDRDRVNYGYTF
TGTGCCTGGGACCGGGACAGGGTTAACTATGGCTACACCTTC
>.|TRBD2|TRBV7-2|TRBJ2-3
CASSRVAGVMTDTQYF
TGTGCCAGCAGTAGAGTAGCGGGAGTAATGACAGATACGCAGTATTTT
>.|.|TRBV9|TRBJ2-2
CASSVGPRGNTGELFF
TGTGCCAGCAGCGTCGGGCCCAGAGGGAACACCGGGGAGCTGTTTTTT
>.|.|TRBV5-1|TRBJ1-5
CASSPWREPGQPQHF
TGCGCCAGCAGCCCCTGGCGTGAGCCTGGCCAGCCCCAGCATTTT
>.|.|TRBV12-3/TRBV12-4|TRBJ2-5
CASSHGQKMTQETQYF
TGTGCCAGCAGTCACGGACAGAAGATGACCCAAGAGACCCAGTACTTC
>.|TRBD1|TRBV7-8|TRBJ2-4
CASSFPRDRGANIQYF
TGTGCCAGCAGCTTTCCCCGGGACAGGGGTGCAAACATTCAGTACTTC
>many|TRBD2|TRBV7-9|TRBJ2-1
CASSLRGGRGNEQFF
TGTGCCAGCAGCCTTCGTGGCGGGAGGGGCAATGAGCAGTTCTTC
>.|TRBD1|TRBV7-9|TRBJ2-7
CASSAGPTGTYEQYF
TGTGCCAGCAGCGCCGGCCCGACAGGGACCTACGAGCAGTACTTC
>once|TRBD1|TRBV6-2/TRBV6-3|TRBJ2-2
CASSYLVQGNGELFF
TGTGCCAGCAGTTACCTAGTACAGGGGAACGGGGAGCTGTTTTTT
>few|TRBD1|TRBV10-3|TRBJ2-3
CAIRSGTGSTDTQYF
TGTGCCATCAGGTCCGGGACAGGGAGCACAGATACGCAGTATTTT
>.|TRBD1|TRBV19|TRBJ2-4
CASTDVGGPAKNIQYF
TGTGCCAGTACCGACGTAGGGGGCCCAGCCAAAAACATTCAGTACTTC
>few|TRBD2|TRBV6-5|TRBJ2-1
CASSYSFSGVLKQFF
TGTGCCAGCAGTTACTCCTTTAGCGGGGTTTTAAAGCAGTTCTTC
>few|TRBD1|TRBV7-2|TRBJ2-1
CASSKTGTSSYNEQFF
TGTGCCAGCAGCAAGACAGGGACCAGCTCCTACAATGAGCAGTTCTTC
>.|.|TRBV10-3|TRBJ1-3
CAISGKVGGGNTIYF
TGTGCCATCAGTGGTAAAGTCGGGGGTGGAAACACCATATATTTT
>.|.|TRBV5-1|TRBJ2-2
CASSMVKTGELFF
TGCGCCAGCAGCATGGTTAAGACCGGGGAGCTGTTTTTT
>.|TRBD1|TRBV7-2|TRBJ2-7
CASSTRTGTTYEQYF
TGTGCCAGCAGCACACGGACAGGGACGACCTACGAGCAGTACTTC
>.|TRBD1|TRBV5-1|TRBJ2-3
CASTTGSRTDTQYF
TGCGCCAGCACGACAGGGTCAAGGACAGATACGCAGTATTTT
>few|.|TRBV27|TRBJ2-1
CASSRLRVGGEFF
TGTGCCAGCAGTAGGTTGCGGGTCGGGGGCGAGTTCTTC
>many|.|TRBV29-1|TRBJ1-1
CSATSWTDGKAFF
TGCAGCGCTACTTCCTGGACAGACGGGAAAGCTTTCTTT
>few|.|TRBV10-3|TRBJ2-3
CAISRARPGVTDTQYF
TGTGCCATCAGTCGGGCCAGGCCCGGTGTCACAGATACGCAGTATTTT
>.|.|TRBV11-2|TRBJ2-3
CASSPGRVPTDTQYF
TGTGCCAGCAGCCCAGGAAGGGTTCCAACAGATACGCAGTATTTT
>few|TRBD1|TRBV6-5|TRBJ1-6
CASSYSGTGSSPLHF
TGTGCCAGCAGTTACTCAGGGACAGGGAGTTCACCCCTCCACTTT
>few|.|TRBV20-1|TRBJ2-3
CSARDMSNPDTQYF
TGCAGTGCTAGAGATATGAGCAATCCAGATACGCAGTATTTT
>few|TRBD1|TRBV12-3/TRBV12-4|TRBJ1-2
CASSRLDRVNGYTF
TGTGCCAGCAGTCGCCTGGACAGGGTCAATGGCTACACCTTC
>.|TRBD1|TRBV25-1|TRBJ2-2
CASSTPGTVNTGELFF
TGTGCCAGCAGTACCCCCGGGACAGTGAACACCGGGGAGCTGTTTTTT
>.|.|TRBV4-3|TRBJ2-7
CASSQGGGYSYEQYF
TGCGCCAGCAGCCAAGGAGGGGGTTATTCCTACGAGCAGTACTTC
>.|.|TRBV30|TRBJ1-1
CAWSVLREAFF
TGTGCCTGGAGTGTTTTGCGCGAAGCTTTCTTT
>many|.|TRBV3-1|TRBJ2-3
CASSHPGLSDTQYF
TGTGCCAGCAGCCATCCGGGCCTATCGGATACGCAGTATTTT
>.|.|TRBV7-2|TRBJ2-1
CASSLGGGRGMNNEQFF
TGTGCCAGCAGCTTAGGCGGCGGGCGGGGAATGAACAATGAGCAGTTCTTC
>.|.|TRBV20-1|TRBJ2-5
CSATRGPQETQYF
TGCAGTGCTACTCGCGGGCCCCAAGAGACCCAGTACTTC
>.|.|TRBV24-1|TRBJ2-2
CATSEAGARTGELFF
TGTGCCACCAGTGAAGCAGGGGCCCGCACCGGGGAGCTGTTTTTT
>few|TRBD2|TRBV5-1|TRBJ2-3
CASSGRGPRDTQYF
TGCGCCAGCAGCGGGAGGGGCCCACGAGATACGCAGTATTTT
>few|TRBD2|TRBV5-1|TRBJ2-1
CASSLASGAGEQFF
TGCGCCAGCAGCTTAGCTAGCGGGGCTGGAGAGCAGTTCTTC
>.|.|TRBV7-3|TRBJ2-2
CASSLREPPNTGELFF
TGTGCCAGCAGCTTAAGGGAGCCCCCGAACACCGGGGAGCTGTTTTTT
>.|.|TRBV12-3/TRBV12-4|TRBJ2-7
CASRLGGAGYEQYF
TGTGCCAGCAGGTTGGGGGGGGCCGGCTACGAGCAGTACTTC
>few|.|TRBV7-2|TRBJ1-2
CASSFRSDNYGYTF
TGTGCCAGCAGCTTTAGGAGCGATAACTATGGCTACACCTTC
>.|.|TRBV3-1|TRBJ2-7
CASSPNLLPRVHEQYF
TGTGCCAGCAGCCCAAACCTACTACCCCGGGTCCACGAGCAGTACTTC
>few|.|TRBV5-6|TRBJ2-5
CASSPRLGQEETQYF
TGTGCCAGCAGCCCGAGGCTAGGTCAGGAAGAGACCCAGTACTTC
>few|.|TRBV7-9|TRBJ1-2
CASSFAVNYGYTF
TGTGCCAGCAGCTTCGCGGTGAACTATGGCTACACCTTC
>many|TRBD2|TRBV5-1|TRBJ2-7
CASSQLAGAYEQYF
TGCGCCAGCAGCCAACTAGCGGGAGCGTACGAGCAGTACTTC
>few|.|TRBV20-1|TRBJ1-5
CSARAAKGSQPQHF
TGCAGTGCTAGAGCAGCTAAAGGCAGCCAGCCCCAGCATTTT
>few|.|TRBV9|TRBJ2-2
CASSPRAGSNTGELFF
TGTGCCAGCAGCCCTCGTGCAGGGTCGAACACCGGGGAGCTGTTTTTT
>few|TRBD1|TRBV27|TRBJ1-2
CASSGQGGRGYTF
TGTGCCAGCAGCGGACAGGGCGGCCGCGGCTACACCTTC
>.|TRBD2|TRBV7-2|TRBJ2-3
CASSFWTSGRGRDTQYF
TGTGCCAGCAGCTTTTGGACTAGCGGGAGGGGAAGAGATACGCAGTATTTT
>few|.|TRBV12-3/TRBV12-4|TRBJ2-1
CASALRSGLGNEQFF
TGTGCCAGCGCCCTAAGGTCGGGGCTGGGCAATGAGCAGTTCTTC